The 29 T cell receptor beta chains below all came from one sample that was sequenced in a study of cytomegalovirus exposure and HLA in healthy donors. Primers: 60 Vbeta forward and 13 Jbeta reverse. TCRdb's table, derived via immunoSEQ multiplex PCR, lists solely in-frame clones and lacks some. The sample includes about 180,000 clones, about 79% of them seen just once. The sequenced sample was PBMCs. Source of these receptors: a girl between 2 and 10 years old in good health and CMV-seropositive.

The chain carries TRBV5-4 and TRBJ2-3, with 12 positions matching TRBD2. The CDR3 totals 16 residues. Germline lookup yields CDR1 SGHNT and CDR2 YYREEE (reference sequence). The junction had 5 bases not matched to a gene; V was cut back by 2 bases and J by 4 bases. CDR3 region: CASSLTSGRIADTQYF. The CDR3 DNA follows: TGTGCCAGCAGCTTAACTAGCGGGAGGATCGCAGATACGCAGTATTTT.

This chain joins TRBV18 and TRBJ1-1; TRBD1 matches at 7 bases. The CDR3 extends over 16 amino acids. V trimming: 3 bases; J trimming: 0 bases; junction bases outside the gene matches: 7. Looked up from germline, CDR1 is KGHSH and CDR2 is LQKENI. The CDR3 DNA is TGTGCCAGCTCACCGGGACAGACTGATTTGAACACTGAAGCTTTCTTT. It codes for CASSPGQTDLNTEAFF.

The gene calls are TRBV10-3 and TRBJ1-2, with 11 bases lining up with TRBD1. The V segment lost 5 bases and the J segment 4 bases; nucleotides outside the gene matches: 6. This CDR3 is 15 amino acids long. The germline V gene encodes CDR1 ENHRY and CDR2 SYGVKD. The CDR3 DNA is TGTGCCATCAGTCCCTCCGGACAGGGGGCCTATGGCTACACCTTC. It yields the protein CAISPSGQGAYGYTF.

This chain uses TRBV25-1 with TRBJ2-7, with TRBD2 matching over 8 bases. The germline V gene encodes CDR1 MGHDK and CDR2 SYGVNS. The CDR3 consists of 16 residues. The V and J ends lost 0 bases and 3 bases, in that order; junction bases with no gene match: 7. CDR3 nucleotides: TGTGCCAGCAGTGAATATAATCTAGCGGGCATCTACGAGCAGTACTTC. Translation gives CASSEYNLAGIYEQYF.

The rearrangement uses TRBV9 and TRBJ2-5; no firm D call. Deletions cut 0 bases from V and 5 bases from J, with 11 bases between. Germline values: CDR1 SGDLS, CDR2 YYNGEE. The CDR3 spans 14 residues. For the CDR3, the DNA is TGTGCCAGCAGCGTAGCGGCAGGTTCGGAGACCCAGTACTTC. This gives the protein CASSVAAGSETQYF.

V is TRBV5-1 and J is TRBJ1-3; no clear D. Germline CDR1 and CDR2: SGHRS and YFSETQ. The V end lost 7 bases, the J end lost 6 bases, and 20 bases lay between the germline ends. CDR3 length: 15 residues. Here the CDR3 reads CASGYGPSAENTIYF. DNA for the CDR3: TGCGCCAGCGGCTATGGGCCGTCGGCAGAAAACACCATATATTTT.

The chain employs TRBV27 and TRBJ1-2; TRBD1 matches at 7 bases. The J segment lost 4 bases and the V segment lost 4 bases, leaving 3 bases of the junction unmatched. This CDR3 is built from 13 residues. Germline V lookup: CDR1 MNHEY, CDR2 SMNVEV (reference sequence). The CDR3 loop is CASSYRGSYGYTF. The CDR3 DNA sequence: TGTGCCAGCAGTTACAGGGGTTCCTATGGCTACACCTTC.

This chain links TRBV11-3 with TRBJ2-1, with 13 bases lining up with TRBD2. Germline CDR1 reads SGHNT; CDR2 reads YENEEA. The CDR3 sequence is 15 residues long. V lost 4 bases, J lost 8 bases, and 5 bases stayed unmatched. CDR3 nucleotide sequence: TGTGCCAGCAGCTCCGGACTAGCGGGAGTTGATGAGCAGTTCTTC. It yields the protein CASSSGLAGVDEQFF.

This clone was recorded only once. V gene TRBV5-6 combines with J gene TRBJ1-1, with D possibly being TRBD1 (5 bases). The germline V and J ends were trimmed by 4 bases and 7 bases, with 17 bases remaining between them. This CDR3 region has 14 residues. The V gene's germline CDR1 is SGHDT and CDR2 YYEEEE. CDR3 amino acids: CASSPNRQQIEAFF. Written as DNA, the CDR3 is TGTGCCAGCAGCCCGAATCGACAGCAGATTGAAGCTTTCTTT.

This clone was seen more than once but under ten times. This chain joins TRBV6-1 and TRBJ2-7, with 7 bases aligning to TRBD1. Unmatched junction bases numbered 6, after V lost 8 bases and J lost 2 bases. Germline CDR1 and CDR2: MNHNS and SASEGT. The CDR3 covers 13 residues. The CDR3 sequence: CASETGNAYEQYF. CDR3 DNA: TGTGCCAGCGAGACAGGGAATGCCTACGAGCAGTACTTC.

Written as DNA, the CDR3 is TGTGCCAGCACCTACCTAGTAAGGGCGCGGGCCTACGAGCAGTACTTC. Translated, it gives CASTYLVRARAYEQYF. The chain has TRBV7-2 and TRBJ2-7; D is possibly TRBD2 (5 bases). This CDR3 is 16 amino acids long. V was pared by 7 bases and J by 2 bases, with 21 bases between. In germline, CDR1 is SGHTA, CDR2 FQGNSA.

This clone was seen just once. The J gene is TRBJ2-7, the V gene TRBV11-2; 9 bases are a match to TRBD1. J gave up 6 bases and V 7 bases, and 10 bases lay outside the gene matches. Germline loops: CDR1 SGHAT, CDR2 FQNNGV. CDR3 length equals 14 residues. The CDR3 reads CASKAGTGKFEQYF. CDR3 nucleotide sequence: TGTGCCAGCAAGGCCGGGACAGGGAAGTTCGAGCAGTACTTC.

J is TRBJ1-4 and V is TRBV4-1, with TRBD1 identical over 10 bases. Germline CDR1 and CDR2: MGHRA and YSYEKL. There are 16 residues in the CDR3. The V gene end was trimmed by 0 bases and the J gene end by 9 bases; junction bases not matched to a gene: 7. The CDR3 region has the DNA TGCGCCAGCAGCCAAGATAAGGGACAGGGGTGGCAAAAACTGTTTTTT. This translates into CASSQDKGQGWQKLFF.

The genes are TRBV19 and TRBJ1-1, with D uncertain. The CDR3 contains 17 residues. Germline CDR1 and CDR2: LNHDA and SQIVND (reference sequence). The germline V and J ends were trimmed by 3 bases and 0 bases, with 17 bases remaining between them. DNA for the CDR3: TGTGCCAGTAGTATCGCAACACTAGGGAGCATGAACACTGAAGCTTTCTTT. This sequence encodes CASSIATLGSMNTEAFF.

The rearrangement uses TRBV4-1 and TRBJ1-5, with no clear D. The CDR3 is 17 residues long. Deletions cut 4 bases from V and 0 bases from J, with 16 bases between. Germline assignment: CDR1 MGHRA and CDR2 YSYEKL. CDR3 bases: TGCGCCAGCAGCCCAAGATCCCTTACAAATAGCAATCAGCCCCAGCATTTT. It translates to CASSPRSLTNSNQPQHF.

This clone has only one observation. The chain carries TRBV12-5 and TRBJ2-1, with TRBD1 identical over 7 bases. J was trimmed by 1 base and V by 4 bases; bases with no gene match: 7. The germline V gene encodes CDR1 LGHNT and CDR2 FRNRAP. The CDR3 has 16 residues. The CDR3 DNA follows: TGTGCTAGTGGTTCTACGACAGGGACGTCCTACAATGAGCAGTTCTTC. As protein: CASGSTTGTSYNEQFF.

This chain joins TRBV2 and TRBJ1-2, with TRBD1 matching 7 bases. Germline lookup yields CDR1 SNHLY and CDR2 FYNNEI. V shed 3 bases and J 2 bases; nucleotides not matched to a gene: 3. The CDR3 has 14 amino acids. In nucleotides, the CDR3 is TGTGCCAGCAGTGATACGACAGGGAACTATGGCTACACCTTC. Its translation: CASSDTTGNYGYTF.

J is TRBJ1-5 and V is TRBV5-4, with D possibly TRBD1 on 6 matching bases. The CDR3 length is 15 residues. The V end lost 7 bases, the J end lost 9 bases, and 23 bases lay between the germline ends. The germline CDR1 and CDR2 sequences are SGHNT and YYREEE (reference sequence). The CDR3 spells CASDHPGRTTGPQHF. The CDR3 region has the DNA TGTGCCAGCGACCATCCGGGCCGAACGACAGGGCCCCAGCATTTT. Together with reference TRBV5-4 and TRBJ1-5, the CDR3 gives the full variable domain: ETGVTQSPTHLIKTRGQQVTLRCSSQSGHNTVSWYQQALGQGPQFIFQYYREEENGRGNFPPRFSGLQFPNYSSELNVNALELDDSALYLCASDHPGRTTGPQHFGDGTRLSIL.

The genes are TRBV7-9 and TRBJ2-7; the match to TRBD2 covers 8 bases. The CDR3 runs 15 residues. From germline, CDR1 is SEHNR and CDR2 FQNEAQ (reference sequence). With V trimmed by 4 bases and J by 1 base, 6 bases remained unmatched. The DNA for the CDR3 is TGTGCCAGCAGCTATAGCGGGGCTCGGTCCTACGAGCAGTACTTC. This encodes CASSYSGARSYEQYF.

The chain is built from TRBV11-2 and TRBJ2-1, with a tentative D call TRBD1 (6 bases). Germline values: CDR1 SGHAT, CDR2 FQNNGV. Trimming shortened V by 3 bases and J by 8 bases, and 20 bases separated the two germline ends. This CDR3 is built from 16 residues. CDR3 coding DNA: TGTGCCAGCAGCTTCACCAGAGGCAGGGGCGCAGATGAGCAGTTCTTC. Protein product: CASSFTRGRGADEQFF.

The chain links TRBV28 to TRBJ2-7, with D perhaps matching TRBD2 (6 bases). V gave up 3 bases and J gave up 6 bases, with 12 bases separating them. This CDR3 contains 13 residues. Germline CDR1 is MDHEN and CDR2 is SYDVKM. The CDR3 region is CASSFGGPSEQYF. CDR3 nucleotides: TGTGCCAGCAGTTTCGGAGGGCCGAGCGAGCAGTACTTC. Using reference TRBV28 and TRBJ2-7 for the parts outside the CDR3, the full variable domain is DVKVTQSSRYLVKRTGEKVFLECVQDMDHENMFWYRQDPGLGLRLIYFSYDVKMKEKGDIPEGYSVSREKKERFSLILESASTNQTSMYLCASSFGGPSEQYFGPGTRLTVT.

This chain links TRBV6-5 with TRBJ2-5, with D unclear. The CDR3 is 13 residues long. The V gene lost 5 bases and the J gene lost 5 bases, with 12 bases spanning the gap. Germline V lookup: CDR1 MNHEY, CDR2 SVGAGI. The CDR3 bases are TGTGCCAGCAGTACAGAAACCAGGGAGACCCAGTACTTC. Residues: CASSTETRETQYF.

The V gene is TRBV7-6, the J gene TRBJ2-2; 13 nucleotides agree with TRBD2. The CDR3 has 16 residues. Losses at the gene ends were 7 bases for V and 4 bases for J; bases not matched to a gene: 6. From germline, CDR1 is SGHVS and CDR2 FNYEAQ. The CDR3 reads CASTPGTSGITGELFF. CDR3 nucleotide sequence: TGTGCCAGCACCCCAGGGACTAGCGGGATCACCGGGGAGCTGTTTTTT.

The chain combines TRBV10-3 with TRBJ2-1, with TRBD2 matching over 12 bases. The CDR3 loop spans 15 amino acids. Losses at the gene ends were 10 bases for V and 1 base for J; bases not matched to a gene: 5. CDR1 is ENHRY and CDR2 is SYGVKD in the germline V gene. The CDR3 sequence: CATTSGGPSYNEQFF. The CDR3 region has the DNA TGTGCCACGACTAGCGGGGGTCCATCCTACAATGAGCAGTTCTTC.

This clone was seen only a few times. This chain uses TRBV6-5 with TRBJ1-2; TRBD1 might be the D (6 bases). CDR3 length: 14 amino acids. Germline CDR1 reads MNHEY; CDR2 reads SVGAGI. V lost 6 bases and J lost 1, with 12 bases in between. The CDR3 sequence: CASRRTADNYGYTF. CDR3 in DNA: TGTGCCAGCAGACGGACAGCAGATAACTATGGCTACACCTTC.

This chain joins TRBV25-1 and TRBJ1-2; a weak D match, TRBD1 (5 bases). Trimming stripped 3 bases from V and 3 bases from J, with 14 bases between. Looked up from germline, CDR1 is MGHDK and CDR2 is SYGVNS. The CDR3 totals 15 residues. Here the CDR3 reads CASSDHAGSDYGYTF. The CDR3 DNA follows: TGTGCCAGCAGTGATCATGCAGGGTCGGACTATGGCTACACCTTC.

The CDR3 DNA follows: TGCAGTGCTGGCATGGTTGAGCAGTTCTTC. Its translation is CSAGMVEQFF. The chain is built from TRBV20-1 and TRBJ2-1; the D is unclear. CDR1 is DFQATT, CDR2 SNEGSKA, per germline (reference sequence). The V end was cut by 5 bases, the J end by 9 bases, with 8 bases between. The CDR3 length is 10 residues.

This clone was recorded only once. The V call is TRBV5-1, the J call TRBJ1-6, with 7 bases lining up with TRBD1. The CDR3 loop spans 15 amino acids. In germline, CDR1 is SGHRS, CDR2 YFSETQ. Germline trimming cut 0 bases from V and 9 bases from J; bases unmatched to any gene: 6. The CDR3 protein is CASSLDRGMTSPLHF. As DNA, the CDR3 is TGCGCCAGCAGCTTGGACAGGGGAATGACTTCACCCCTCCACTTT. The variable domain in full, with the rest retrieved from reference TRBV5-1 and TRBJ1-6, is KAGVTQTPRYLIKTRGQQVTLSCSPISGHRSVSWYQQTPGQGLQFLFEYFSETQRNKGNFPGRFSGRQFSNSRSEMNVSTLELGDSALYLCASSLDRGMTSPLHFGNGTRLTVT.

The chain has TRBV28 and TRBJ2-1, with 12 bases fitting TRBD2. The CDR3 has 16 amino acids. From germline, CDR1 is MDHEN and CDR2 SYDVKM. V lost 2 bases to trimming and J lost 7 bases; unmatched junction nucleotides: 6. DNA for the CDR3: TGTGCCAGCAGTTTAAAGACTAGCGGGAGTGCAAATGAGCAGTTCTTC. This encodes CASSLKTSGSANEQFF.